Listed here is a single T cell receptor beta chain. The sample originates from a study of blood T cell repertoires in COVID-19. Turning to the study itself: Sites across the United States, Italy and Spain contributed samples from acute and convalescent COVID-19. T cells, B-cell-depleted T cells, or PBMCs provided the cDNA or gDNA that served as material.

Deletions cut 3 bases from V and 1 base from J, with 9 bases between. CDR1 is SGDLS and CDR2 is YYNGEE in the germline V gene. The CDR3 has 14 residues. In the authors' methods: It was from reference gene primer amplification that nucleated cell counts were estimated. Method: immunoSEQ multiplex PCR; TCRdb's copy keeps in-frame clones and lacks some. The DNA was the basis for D and trimming; V, J and clone size are from that table. The table lists about 150,000 clones, 84% of them singletons, with 7.2% in the top ten. The clonotype comes from a woman aged 50 to 60 in a cohort sampled during active or convalescent COVID-19. The sample consisted of peripheral blood. The chain uses TRBV9 and TRBJ2-3; D perhaps matches TRBD1 (6 bases). The CDR3 region is CASSDRVGTDTQYF. CDR3 coding DNA: TGTGCCAGCAGCGACAGGGTTGGCACAGATACGCAGTATTTT.